The clone carrying this T cell receptor beta chain was counted a single time. Method: immunoSEQ multiplex PCR; TCRdb's copy keeps in-frame clones and lacks some. The table shows 100,000 to 150,000 clones, with roughly 91% occurring only once. Germline V gives CDR1 GTSNPN, CDR2 SVGIG (reference sequence). V gave up 2 bases and J gave up 0 bases, with 14 bases separating them. The CDR3 is made up of 16 amino acids. The entry originates in a study of control samples from healthy donors and cancer patients. This receptor was obtained from a man aged 35 to 55 in good health. The sample comprised blood. This chain uses TRBV30 with TRBJ2-4, with a weak D call TRBD1 (5 bases). In DNA form, the CDR3 reads TGTGCCTGGAGTTCCCAAGGGGCCCTAGCCAAAAACATTCAGTACTTC. Protein product: CAWSSQGALAKNIQYF. The full variable domain, in which reference TRBV30 and TRBJ2-4 provide the parts outside the CDR3, is SQTIHQWPATLVQPVGSPLSLECTVEGTSNPNLYWYRQAAGRGLQLLFYSVGIGQISSEVPQNLSASRPQDRQFILSSKKLLLSDSGFYLCAWSSQGALAKNIQYFGAGTRLSVL.